This T cell receptor beta chain was captured in a study of T cell repertoires in cytomegalovirus infection (dated by TCRdb to the late 2010s). A note on the overall study: The peptide stimulations were aimed at well-studied HLA-B-restricted epitopes as well as recently identified HLA-C-restricted CMV epitopes, whose presentation resists viral immunomodulation. Because public TCR beta signatures pointed to carriage of CMV infection together with the matching HLA type, the HLA type of each donor mattered for the analysis.

Taken with the paper, the label for treatment or condition translates to: in vitro stimulation with specific CMV peptide epitopes to enrich CMV-specific T cells. From a lookup of the germline V gene, CDR1 and CDR2 are SGHTA and FQGNSA. Clipping removes 8 bases from V and 4 bases from J, with 4 as the unmatched junction base count. The cysteine opens and the phenylalanine closes a CDR3 of 13 amino acids. Just CDR3 DNA is preserved here, 39 bases in frame from base 1. Instrument on record: Illumina HiSeq 1500. TCRdb itself trimmed the public reads at Q25 with fastp, ran MiXCR and retained productive beta chains. Identical CDR3 protein sequences are pooled into one entry, listed with their most common genes and DNA. The sample table contains hundreds of thousands of distinct CDR3 sequences; only one count was recorded for about 33% of them. The ten top clones hold about a sixth of the sample. This clonotype was detected only a few times. The specificity of this receptor is unknown. No much larger clone is present one base from it, and per-base qualities are unavailable.

The research as a whole found: In both this cohort and an independent cohort of 350 to 400 donors, the cumulative frequency of public TCR beta family members distinguished carriers of CMV infection plus the relevant HLA type. The ex vivo response was dominated by HLA-C-restricted CMV-specific TCR beta clonotypes, which also provided the single most frequent clonotype in two of eight donors.

Sequences were derived from cultured PBMCs, sampled from culture after CMV antigen stimulation. The clonotype was recovered from a human donor in good health (CMV status not recorded). Some clones in this sample may be carry-over from other donors' samples. The sequence links TRBV7-2 to TRBJ1-5; TRBD1 fits 8 bases in the junction. The base sequence is TGTGCCAGCCATCAGGGGGCAAATCAGCCCCAGCATTTT. This gives the protein CASHQGANQPQHF.